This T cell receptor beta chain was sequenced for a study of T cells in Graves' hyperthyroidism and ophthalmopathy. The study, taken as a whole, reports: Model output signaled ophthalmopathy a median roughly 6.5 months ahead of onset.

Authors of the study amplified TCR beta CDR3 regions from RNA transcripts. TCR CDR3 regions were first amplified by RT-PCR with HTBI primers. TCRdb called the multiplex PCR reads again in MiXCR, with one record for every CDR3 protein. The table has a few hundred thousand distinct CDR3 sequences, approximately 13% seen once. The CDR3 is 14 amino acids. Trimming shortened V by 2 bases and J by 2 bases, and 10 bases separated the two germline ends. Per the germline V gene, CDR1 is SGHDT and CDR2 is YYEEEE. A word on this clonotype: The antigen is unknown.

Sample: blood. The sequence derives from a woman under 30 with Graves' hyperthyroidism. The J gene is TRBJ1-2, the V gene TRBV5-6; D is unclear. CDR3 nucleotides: TGTGCCAGCAGCTTTAAGGGCGACAACTATGGCTACACCTTC. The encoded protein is CASSFKGDNYGYTF.